This T cell receptor (beta chain) was profiled in a study of blood T cell repertoires in COVID-19. The overall study: COVID-19 samples collected from the United States, Italy and Spain covered acute and convalescent phases. T cells, B-cell-depleted T cells, or PBMCs supplied cDNA or gDNA.

Using immunoSEQ multiplex PCR, the repertoire was profiled, and TCRdb retains in-frame clones only, with some absent. There are some 190,000 clones in the sample; 70% to 90% occur only once, and 3% to 4% lies in the top ten. Germline-derived CDR1 and CDR2 are LGHDT and YNNKEL (reference sequence). The V end was cut by 6 bases, the J end by 4 bases, with 11 bases between. The length of the CDR3 is 13 residues. This sequence originates from a man aged 55-75 years with acute or convalescent COVID-19. V usage is TRBV3-1 (or the pseudogene TRBV3-2) and J usage is TRBJ2-3, with TRBD1 as a possible D gene (5 bases). The sequencing input was peripheral blood. The DNA of the CDR3 is TGTGCCAGCAGGGTCTTAGGGGCAGATACGCAGTATTTT. It translates to CASRVLGADTQYF.